The rows below give T cell receptor beta chains drawn from one sample of a study of PD-L1 blockade in urothelial cancer. Assay: immunoSEQ multiplex PCR; the TCRdb copy retains only in-frame clones and omits some. The table shows 50,000 to 60,000 clones, with 86% occurring only once. The sample was PBMCs, taken around atezolizumab (anti-PD-L1) treatment. Receptors were obtained from a middle-aged man with urothelial cancer. Both conserved end residues are part of each CDR3.

j_call v_call cdr3_aa
TRBJ2-2 TRBV5-1 CASSLAGGDTGELFF
TRBJ1-2 TRBV28 CASSRGTSNYGYTF
TRBJ1-2 TRBV30 CAWSAQSAPRSGYTF
TRBJ1-1 TRBV9 CASSVLGGSTEAFF
TRBJ1-2 TRBV6-1 CASSGSNYGYTF
TRBJ1-2 TRBV28 CASRVQGVYGYTF
TRBJ1-1 TRBV11-2 CASSLRVKSDRANTEAFF
TRBJ1-4 TRBV2 CASRATGAGVEKLFF
TRBJ1-2 TRBV5-1 CASSPTQGNYGYTF
TRBJ1-5 TRBV19 CASSSITGGNQLQHF
TRBJ1-2 TRBV13 CASSSWTGGVYGYTF
TRBJ2-1 TRBV28 CASSQKLAREQFF
TRBJ2-7 TRBV4-1 CASSQDQSGRFEQYF
TRBJ2-3 TRBV28 CASRSGGDTQYF
TRBJ2-3 TRBV7-2 CASSRSDTQYF
TRBJ2-5 TRBV5-1 CASARDVQETQYF